This T cell receptor (beta chain) was captured by sequencing in a study of early stage breast cancer tumors. The assay was immunoSEQ multiplex PCR, and TCRdb's table has in-frame clones only and misses some. The table records around 40,000 clones, about 73% of them present only once. Per germline, CDR1 SGHVS and CDR2 FNYEAQ. The CDR3 length is 16 residues. With V trimmed by 0 bases and J by 1 base, 3 bases remained unmatched. Sequenced sample: blood. This TCR was recovered from a person aged 45-60 years with breast cancer. This sequence joins TRBV7-6 and TRBJ1-3, with TRBD1 matching over 7 bases. CDR3 region: CASSLATGHSGNTIYF. DNA for the CDR3: TGTGCCAGCAGCTTAGCGACAGGGCATTCTGGAAACACCATATATTTT.